The entry below gives a single T cell receptor (beta chain) sequence along with its context. The CDR3 loop spans 14 amino acids. The data stem from a study of OX40 agonist ivuxolimab in advanced cancers. Study in general: Among those enrolled, mean age was around 60 years (range about 23 to 90) and 82.7% were male. Under the entry rules, prior anti-PD-1, anti-PD-L1 or anti-CTLA-4 therapy was allowed, and approximately 40% had some.

Profiled with immunoSEQ multiplex PCR; TCRdb holds only in-frame clones, not every one. Of tens of thousands of clones in the sample, around 90% were seen once. The material was CD4+ or CD8+ T cells sorted from blood, obtained in a trial of the OX40 agonist ivuxolimab. The TCR sequence derives from an adult with an advanced solid tumor such as melanoma, head and neck, liver or kidney cancer. The genes are TRBV1 and TRBJ1-5; no check of the table's D call, TRBD1, against the DNA was made. TRBV1 corresponds to a pseudogene. In nucleotides, the CDR3 is TGCACCAGCAGCCGCGAGGACAATAATCAGCCCCAGCATTTT. Translating gives CTSSREDNNQPQHF.